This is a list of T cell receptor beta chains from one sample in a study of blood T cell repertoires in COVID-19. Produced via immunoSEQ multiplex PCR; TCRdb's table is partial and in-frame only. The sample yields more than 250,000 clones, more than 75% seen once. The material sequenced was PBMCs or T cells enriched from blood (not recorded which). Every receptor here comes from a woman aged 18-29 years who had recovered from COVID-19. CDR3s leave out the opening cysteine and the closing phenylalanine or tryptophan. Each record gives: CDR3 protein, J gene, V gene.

CDR3aa: ASSLSQGAGRSEAF
j_gene: TRBJ1-1
v_gene: TRBV28

CDR3aa: ASSSRDRNTEAF
j_gene: TRBJ1-1
v_gene: TRBV3-1/TRBV3-2

CDR3aa: ASSQGLEEKLF
j_gene: TRBJ1-4
v_gene: TRBV30

CDR3aa: ASSSTGGSRSGANVLT
j_gene: TRBJ2-6
v_gene: TRBV5-4

CDR3aa: ASSLNGGTSGLDTQY
j_gene: TRBJ2-3
v_gene: TRBV7-2

CDR3aa: ASSFLAGGPVNEQF
j_gene: TRBJ2-1
v_gene: TRBV27

CDR3aa: ASSEFLSFVESGQPQH
j_gene: TRBJ1-5
v_gene: TRBV6-1

CDR3aa: AWSSRQGAEVTYNEQF
j_gene: TRBJ2-1
v_gene: TRBV30

CDR3aa: ASSLGLAGARDEQF
j_gene: TRBJ2-1
v_gene: TRBV9

CDR3aa: AWSQDRGETQY
j_gene: TRBJ2-5
v_gene: TRBV30

CDR3aa: ASSSFLRKGLAEASYQETQY
j_gene: TRBJ2-5
v_gene: TRBV28

CDR3aa: ASSQVVTGTKTDLGQF
j_gene: TRBJ2-1
v_gene: TRBV4-3

CDR3aa: ASSPLAESSYEQY
j_gene: TRBJ2-7
v_gene: TRBV6-5